This TCR beta chain was captured in a study of T cells in Graves' hyperthyroidism and ophthalmopathy. On the study more broadly: Peripheral blood sampling occurred at initial diagnosis, before any treatment. Findings and limits, study-wide: Stable hyperthyroidism and ophthalmopathy were separated using 13 V-J signatures.

Regions amplified from RNA transcripts were the TCR beta CDR3 regions. HTBI primers drove first-round RT-PCR of the TCR CDR3. TCRdb redid the calling of the multiplex PCR reads with MiXCR, one entry per CDR3 protein. The table includes some 510,000 distinct CDR3 sequences, less than 25% detected once. Germline V gene lookup returns CDR1 LGHNT and CDR2 FRNRAP. The junction had 13 bases not matched to a gene; V was cut back by 0 bases and J by 6 bases. The CDR3 runs to 17 residues. Clinical symptoms, serum thyroxine and TRAb, thyroid ultrasound and orbital computed tomography were used for the diagnoses. This clonotype was observed at least ten times. Its antigen is still unknown.

The sample comprised blood. This clonotype was obtained from a man aged 18 to 35 with Graves' hyperthyroidism. The chain couples TRBV12-5 to TRBJ2-7, with 8 bases that match TRBD1. CDR3 nucleotides: TGTGCTAGTGGTTTGGTAGGTGGCCAGGGGGCGAAACCCGAGCAGTACTTC. Protein sequence: CASGLVGGQGAKPEQYF.